This TCR beta chain was found in a study of HIV-infected patients and healthy controls (dated by TCRdb to about 2014). Describing the broader study: CD4 counts were modestly but significantly increased in most of the 16 patients after three months of therapy, but they remained below normal ranges. CD8 counts did not change consistently during early therapy, while the CD4:CD8 ratio increased slightly. An undetectable viral load was attained by 11 of 16 patients by the second bleed and by all patients after a further year of therapy. Overall T-cell lymphocytopenia was not observed in the patients, and no significant difference from controls was found in total CDR3 counts per chain. The study asked whether deep sequencing of the TCR repertoire from small blood samples of HIV patients could detect immune perturbation and reconstitution.

Relative to germline, V is missing 0 bases and J is missing 3 bases, with 2 bases of the junction outside any gene match. Including cysteine and phenylalanine, the CDR3 has 15 amino acids. Only CDR3 DNA remains: 45 bases, in frame from the first base. From a lookup of the germline V gene, CDR1 and CDR2 are SGHRS and YFSETQ. Overall study outcomes, separate from this receptor: Alpha-chain CDR3s from MAIT cells occurred at high frequency in healthy controls but were severely depleted in HIV+ repertoires. Oligoclonality may be reflected in the significantly higher mean Gini indices of HIV-infected repertoires compared with controls. The observed differences in diversity could not be explained by the slight differences in age and sex profiles between the study cohorts. Differing numbers of distinct sequences in patients and controls hindered comparison, and size-matching assigned excessive weight to rare events in the HIV-infected data. In HIV-infected patients, the apparent post-therapy recovery of the Gini index was not replicated in size-matched repertoire data. More CDR3s were shared between individuals among healthy controls than among HIV+ patients, as measured by Jaccard index and by the count of highly shared sequences. During therapy, HIV-associated CDR3s significantly decreased in frequency, while CMV-associated CDR3s did not change significantly, though most became more frequent. Compared with controls, HIV-infected patients showed significantly different mean usage of eight alpha and eight beta V genes. Sequencing depth was restricted by the use of whole blood, which also prevented the dynamics of distinct T-cell subpopulations from being separated. Pairing of alpha and beta chains was not determined in the samples. Only sixteen HIV-infected individuals were processed, which the authors considered a major limit on how widely the findings apply. The study did not determine donor HLA types. Compared with untreated HIV+ repertoires, healthy control repertoires had roughly threefold more distinct CDR3s and higher Shannon diversity.

This clonotype was seen at least ten times. Its target antigen remains unknown. Base qualities are not recorded, but no much larger clone differs from it by a single base. Whole blood was used without cell fractionation, so the repertoire reflected all unsorted peripheral T cells. A roughly 2.5 ml sample of peripheral blood was drawn into Tempus tubes for RNA extraction. HIV-infected adults who had not yet received antiretroviral therapy and were about to begin treatment were enrolled, with the first sixteen eligible patients processed. Treatment interruptions were among the grounds for excluding patients from enrollment, as were febrile or AIDS-related illness, tumors, hepatitis B or C coinfection, immunomodulatory therapy and recent vaccination. The TURBO-DNase kit was used to remove leftover genomic DNA, and GLOBINclear was used to deplete globin mRNA. Pretreatment blood from HIV-infected patients was collected just before antiretroviral therapy was started.

Reverse transcription of 500 ng RNA was performed with SuperScript III using primers directed against the alpha and beta constant regions. Separate alpha and beta chain libraries were generated by chain-specific third strand synthesis with multiplexing indices. In the protocol, all rearrangements within a chain were amplified with a single primer pair so that primer bias was avoided, and molecular barcodes were added to each cDNA molecule. Purified cDNA was ligated with T4 RNA Ligase 1 onto a 5' RACE adapter bearing a random hexamer and the SP2 sequencing primer site. The authors primed second strand synthesis from the SP2 site with Phusion polymerase and used slow temperature ramps to favor optimal annealing. Joined together, two random hexamer sequences that had both been added before amplification formed the 12-nucleotide barcode of each molecule. P5 and P7 adapter elements plus a second index were added in a short first PCR, which was followed by an approximately 25-cycle amplification PCR with P5s and P7 primers. The libraries went through about 27 PCR cycles in total, were quantified on a Qubit, were sized on a Bioanalyzer, and were diluted to around 3.7 nM. Sequencing of the normalized libraries was performed on an Illumina MiSeq with 2 x 250 paired-end kits. Reverse transcription reactions underwent purification over MinElute columns, with elution into around 9.9 ul Tris-Cl. Adapter ligations were incubated for 23 hours at 16 degrees C and subsequently purified with AMPure XP beads at a 1:1 ratio. The published analysis was carried out like this. A modified Decombinator processed the demultiplexed FASTQ files and output V, J, insert and barcode information. Sequences that shared a barcode but differed from the dominant sequence were discarded as errors, and original cDNA molecules were estimated by counting barcodes clustered at Levenshtein distance 3. The R packages ineq, vegan, igraph and RCytoscape were used for downstream analyses, together with IMGT nomenclature and CDR3 definitions. To avoid skew from clonal expansion, each TCR was counted once, and V gene usage was computed over distinct sequences. Similarity networks connected unique CDR3 amino acid sequences within a donor whenever two sequences differed by a single Levenshtein edit. The authors compiled published HIV-specific CDR3s (over 90 alpha, several hundred beta) and CMV-specific CDR3s (more than 12 alpha, over 200 beta) and searched for them in the repertoires. Random subsampling to size-matched repertoires showed patients' decreased diversity was not caused by their lower sequence numbers. TCRdb handled the public reads itself, with Q25 trimming in fastp and clone calling in MiXCR, and kept productive beta chains. Each CDR3 protein appears once, grouped with its most common genes and DNA. These V and J calls are TCRdb output, not the study's own analysis. The sample data list about 7,400 distinct CDR3 sequences, and about a tenth of these were observed just once. The biggest ten clones account for about a sixth of the sample.

This specimen was blood, taken before antiretroviral therapy. The chain employs TRBV5-1 and TRBJ2-7, with 11 bases in between that match TRBD2. This TCR came from an adult with HIV infection. CDR3 sequence: CASSLEGLADYEQYF. The nucleotides are TGCGCCAGCAGCTTGGAGGGACTAGCGGACTACGAGCAGTACTTC. The full variable domain, completed from the reference TRBV5-1 and TRBJ2-7 proteins outside the CDR3, reads KAGVTQTPRYLIKTRGQQVTLSCSPISGHRSVSWYQQTPGQGLQFLFEYFSETQRNKGNFPGRFSGRQFSNSRSEMNVSTLELGDSALYLCASSLEGLADYEQYFGPGTRLTVT.